This TCR beta chain was recorded in a study of cytomegalovirus exposure and HLA in healthy donors. PCR employed 60 Vbeta and 13 Jbeta primers. Data came from immunoSEQ multiplex PCR; TCRdb stores just in-frame clones and leaves some out. The repertoire consists of under 200,000 clones, with about 77% occurring once and the leading ten covering around 3%. Sequenced material: PBMCs. This TCR derives from a woman aged 40-49 years in good health and CMV-seropositive.

CDR3: CASSLEAGYLYEQYF. CDR3 coding DNA: TGCGCCAGCAGCTTGGAAGCGGGCTATCTCTACGAGCAGTACTTC. The chain couples TRBV5-1 to TRBJ2-7; D possibly corresponds to TRBD2 (6 bases). Trimming took off 0 bases at V and 3 bases at J, with 13 bases between the two ends. The CDR3 consists of 15 residues. CDR1 and CDR2 (germline): SGHRS, YFSETQ.